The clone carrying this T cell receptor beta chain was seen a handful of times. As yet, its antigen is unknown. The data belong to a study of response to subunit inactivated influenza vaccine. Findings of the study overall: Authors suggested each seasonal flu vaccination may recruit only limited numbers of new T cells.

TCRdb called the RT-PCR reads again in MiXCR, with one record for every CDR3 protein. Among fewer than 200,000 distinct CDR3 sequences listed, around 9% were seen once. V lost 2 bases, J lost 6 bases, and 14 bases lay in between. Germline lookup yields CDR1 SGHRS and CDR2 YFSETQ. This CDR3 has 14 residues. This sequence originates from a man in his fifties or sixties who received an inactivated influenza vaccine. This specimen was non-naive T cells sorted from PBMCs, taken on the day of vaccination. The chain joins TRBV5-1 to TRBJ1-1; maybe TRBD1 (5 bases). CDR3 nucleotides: TGCGCCAGCAGCTTAGGGGCCTTACGGGCTGAAGCTTTCTTT. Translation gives CASSLGALRAEAFF.